These 32 T cell receptor beta chains originate from one sample sequenced in a study of T cells after yellow fever vaccination (dated by TCRdb to about 2019). The sample's treatment or condition label, decoded: live attenuated yellow fever vaccine strain. To prepare the library, 5' RACE was applied. Sequencing relied on an Illumina HiSeq 2500. TCRdb itself trimmed the public reads at Q25 with fastp, ran MiXCR and retained productive beta chains. Each CDR3 protein appears once, grouped with its most common genes and DNA. The sample records 500,000 to 700,000 distinct CDR3 sequences, less than 20% of which are singletons. About 13% of the sample is held by the ten biggest clonotypes. The specimen was PBMCs, collected 15 days after the yellow fever booster vaccination. All receptors come from a man in his thirties or forties who received the YFV17D yellow fever vaccine.

V gene TRBV4-2 combines with J gene TRBJ2-3; D is undetermined. The CDR3 is 14 residues long. Trimming took off 2 bases at V and 7 bases at J, with 13 bases between the two ends. Germline V CDR1 and CDR2: LGHNA, YNFKEQ. CDR3 coding DNA: TGTGCCAGCAGCCAACCGAAGGCCTATAATACGCAGTATTTT. Its protein is CASSQPKAYNTQYF.

The chain uses TRBV24-1 and TRBJ2-3; D perhaps matches TRBD2 (6 bases). In germline, CDR1 is KGHDR, CDR2 SFDVKD. The CDR3 has 15 residues. The V end was cut by 4 bases, the J end by 4 bases, with 14 bases between. The CDR3 nucleotides read TGTGCCACCAGTGACGCAGAGACTAGTGCAGATACGCAGTATTTT. It codes for CATSDAETSADTQYF.

This clonotype was counted at least ten times. The rearrangement uses TRBV7-9 and TRBJ1-1; D remains ambiguous. Germline assignment: CDR1 SEHNR and CDR2 FQNEAQ (reference sequence). The ends were cut back, 1 base at V and 1 base at J, with 7 bases in the middle. This CDR3 comprises 14 residues. The CDR3 region is CASSLGLGNTEAFF. CDR3 DNA: TGTGCCAGCAGCTTAGGTTTAGGGAACACTGAAGCTTTCTTT.

The genes are TRBV20-1 and TRBJ2-7, with 7 bases identical to TRBD2. The ends lost 8 bases at V and 3 bases at J; junction bases unmatched: 10. Germline V CDR1 and CDR2: DFQATT, SNEGSKA (reference sequence). This CDR3 contains 13 residues. The CDR3 spells CSPSSGPNYEQYF. As DNA, the CDR3 is TGCAGTCCGTCTAGCGGACCAAACTACGAGCAGTACTTC.

This clonotype appeared a few times. The chain combines TRBV6-2 or TRBV6-3 with TRBJ2-5, with a tentative D call TRBD2 (5 bases). The CDR3 runs to 13 residues. Trimming cost V 7 bases and J 2 bases, with 11 bases left between them. CDR1 is MNHEY and CDR2 is SVGEGT in the germline V gene. As DNA, the CDR3 is TGTGCCAGCATTAGCGAGAGACAAGAGACCCAGTACTTC. This sequence encodes CASISERQETQYF.

The rearrangement uses TRBV4-3 and TRBJ2-1, with D possibly TRBD2 on 5 matching bases. In germline, CDR1 is LGHNA, CDR2 YSLEER. The CDR3 contains 16 residues. Trimming removed 2 bases at V and 8 bases at J, with 19 bases between. CDR3 sequence (DNA): TGCGCCAGCAGCCAAAGTATAAGCGGACCGGAGGATGAGCAGTTCTTC. Protein product: CASSQSISGPEDEQFF.

There are many counts of this clonotype. This chain joins TRBV5-6 and TRBJ1-5, with D hard to call. The CDR3 is 15 amino acids. Germline CDR1 reads SGHDT; CDR2 reads YYEEEE. The ends were cut back, 3 bases at V and 2 bases at J, with 12 bases in the middle. The CDR3 DNA sequence: TGTGCCAGCAGCTCTTATCAAATTGGCAATCAGCCCCAGCATTTT. It yields the protein CASSSYQIGNQPQHF. The variable domain in full, completed from reference TRBV5-6 and TRBJ1-5, reads DAGVTQSPTHLIKTRGQQVTLRCSPKSGHDTVSWYQQALGQGPQFIFQYYEEEERQRGNFPDRFSGHQFPNYSSELNVNALLLGDSALYLCASSSYQIGNQPQHFGDGTRLSIL.

A few counts support this clonotype. DNA for the CDR3: TGCGCCAGCAGCCAAGGGGGGGGCAGGGAAGAGACCCAGTACTTC. Translation gives CASSQGGGREETQYF. The chain couples TRBV4-3 to TRBJ2-5; perhaps TRBD2 as D (7 bases). The V and J ends lost 1 base and 3 bases respectively, with 12 bases between them. The CDR3 contains 15 residues. CDR1 is LGHNA and CDR2 is YSLEER in the germline V gene.

The chain joins TRBV29-1 to TRBJ2-2; 7 bases are shared with TRBD2. Trimming took 5 bases from V and 0 from J; bases not matched to a gene: 3. Germline-derived CDR1 and CDR2 are SQVTM and ANQGSEA. The CDR3 covers 14 residues. CDR3 region: CSVISGANTGELFF. The CDR3 region has the DNA TGCAGCGTTATCAGCGGGGCGAACACCGGGGAGCTGTTTTTT.

This clonotype has just a few counts. CDR3 sequence reads: CASSPDSQGAAYF. Written as DNA, the CDR3 is TGTGCCAGCAGCCCCGATTCACAGGGGGCGGCGTACTTC. This chain connects TRBV7-9 to TRBJ2-7; 9 nucleotides line up with TRBD1. Germline-derived CDR1 and CDR2 are SEHNR and FQNEAQ (reference sequence). The ends lost 5 bases at V and 12 bases at J; junction bases unmatched: 11. CDR3 length: 13 residues.

This clonotype was recorded only once. The chain is built from TRBV7-2 and TRBJ2-1; tentatively, D is TRBD1 (5 bases). Trimming took off 2 bases at V and 0 bases at J, with 8 bases between the two ends. The V gene's germline CDR1 is SGHTA and CDR2 FQGNSA. The CDR3 is 15 residues long. As DNA, the CDR3 is TGTGCCAGCAGCTTAAAGGGGAACTCCTACAATGAGCAGTTCTTC. Amino acids: CASSLKGNSYNEQFF.

This chain joins TRBV9 and TRBJ2-7; TRBD1 might be the D (6 bases). The CDR3 is 15 amino acids. The germline V gene encodes CDR1 SGDLS and CDR2 YYNGEE. The V end was cut by 0 bases, the J end by 7 bases, with 17 bases between. CDR3 in DNA: TGTGCCAGCAGCGTAGGAGGGGGAACGTCGTCTGAGCAGTACTTC. As protein: CASSVGGGTSSEQYF.

This sequence joins TRBV6-5 and TRBJ2-7, with 7 bases matching TRBD2. This CDR3 spans 16 amino acids. The germline V gene has CDR1 MNHEY and CDR2 SVGAGI. V gave up 2 bases and J gave up 6 bases; unmatched junction bases: 13. The CDR3 region is CASSYTAFIPGGEQYF. The CDR3 nucleotides read TGTGCCAGCAGTTACACAGCCTTTATTCCGGGGGGCGAGCAGTACTTC.

This clonotype was counted a few times. V gene TRBV27 combines with J gene TRBJ2-3; TRBD2 matches 9 bases. V dropped 8 bases and J dropped 3; count of bases not matched to a gene: 3. Germline V gene sequence: CDR1 MNHEY, CDR2 SMNVEV (reference sequence). The length of the CDR3 is 13 residues. CDR3 coding DNA: TGTGCCAGCTTGAGCGGGAGGACAGATACGCAGTATTTT. Translated, it gives CASLSGRTDTQYF.

This clonotype was detected only a few times. The chain recombines TRBV7-9 with TRBJ1-5, with TRBD1 as a possible D gene (5 bases). The V gene lost 1 base and the J gene lost 4 bases, with 8 bases spanning the gap. The CDR3 consists of 14 residues. Germline lookup yields CDR1 SEHNR and CDR2 FQNEAQ (reference sequence). CDR3 nucleotides: TGTGCCAGCAGCTTAGAGGGGCCGAATCAGCCCCAGCATTTT. Amino acid sequence: CASSLEGPNQPQHF.

This clonotype has a handful of counts. This chain connects TRBV14 to TRBJ2-6, with D unresolved. In germline, CDR1 is SGHDN, CDR2 FVKESK. The V end lost 0 bases, the J end lost 12 bases, and 12 bases lay between the germline ends. The CDR3 consists of 14 residues. The CDR3, as DNA: TGTGCCAGCAGCCAAGATCCCCATTTCGGCGTCCTGACTTTC. This gives the protein CASSQDPHFGVLTF.

V and J are TRBV12-3 or TRBV12-4 and TRBJ2-7, with TRBD2 identical over 9 bases. This CDR3 is built from 16 residues. V shed 3 bases and J 5 bases; nucleotides not matched to a gene: 11. The CDR3 DNA sequence: TGTGCCAGCAGTTTTAGGGGGTCTAGCGGGAAGAACGAGCAGTACTTC. This sequence encodes CASSFRGSSGKNEQYF.

This rearrangement joins TRBV5-1 to TRBJ2-7, with D possibly TRBD2 on 5 matching bases. From germline, CDR1 is SGHRS and CDR2 YFSETQ. V was clipped by 2 bases and J by 6 bases, with 9 bases between them. The CDR3 is 12 amino acids. This CDR3 is CASSFGGGEQYF. DNA for the CDR3: TGCGCCAGCAGCTTTGGCGGAGGCGAGCAGTACTTC. Based on the CDR3 plus reference TRBV5-1 and TRBJ2-7, the full variable domain is KAGVTQTPRYLIKTRGQQVTLSCSPISGHRSVSWYQQTPGQGLQFLFEYFSETQRNKGNFPGRFSGRQFSNSRSEMNVSTLELGDSALYLCASSFGGGEQYFGPGTRLTVT.

CDR3 amino acids: CASQQISLAANEQFF. The DNA of the CDR3 is TGTGCCAGCCAACAAATTTCGCTAGCGGCTAATGAGCAGTTCTTC. The V gene is TRBV28, the J gene TRBJ2-1, with TRBD2 identical over 7 bases. This CDR3 is built from 15 residues. V gave up 8 bases and J gave up 7 bases; unmatched junction bases: 14. The germline V gene has CDR1 MDHEN and CDR2 SYDVKM.

The V gene is TRBV29-1, the J gene TRBJ2-3, with 12 bases aligning to TRBD1. The CDR3 sequence is 15 residues long. Germline V CDR1 and CDR2: SQVTM, ANQGSEA. The J segment lost 6 bases and the V segment lost 6 bases, leaving 10 bases of the junction unmatched. The chain's CDR3 is CSVDGTGGPEDTQYF. CDR3 sequence (DNA): TGCAGCGTGGACGGGACAGGGGGCCCGGAGGATACGCAGTATTTT.

In its sample, this clonotype was seen a few times. J is TRBJ2-2 and V is TRBV5-1, with 7 bases identical to TRBD2. The CDR3 consists of 14 residues. The J segment lost 8 bases and the V segment lost 4 bases, leaving 8 bases of the junction unmatched. CDR1 is SGHRS, CDR2 YFSETQ, per germline. CDR3 protein: CASSKSGNPGELFF. The CDR3 DNA is TGCGCCAGCAGCAAGAGCGGGAACCCTGGGGAGCTGTTTTTT.

This clonotype was picked up a small number of times. The chain uses TRBV2 and TRBJ2-3, with D possibly matching TRBD2 (6 bases). V was pared by 8 bases and J by 6 bases, with 21 bases between. Germline V CDR1 and CDR2: SNHLY, FYNNEI. The CDR3 extends over 15 amino acids. CDR3 in DNA: TGTGCCAGCGGGGGACTCGCAGGCACCTTCGATACGCAGTATTTT. Encoded protein: CASGGLAGTFDTQYF.

In this sample, this clonotype turned up a few times. This chain uses TRBV7-9 with TRBJ2-5, with D possibly being TRBD2 (5 bases). The CDR3 spans 15 residues. The V gene lost 0 bases and the J gene lost 4 bases, with 12 bases spanning the gap. CDR1 and CDR2 from the germline V gene are SEHNR and FQNEAQ (reference sequence). The CDR3 DNA is TGTGCCAGCAGCTTAGCGGAGGTCGGAGGAGAGACCCAGTACTTC. Protein sequence: CASSLAEVGGETQYF.

The chain employs TRBV27 and TRBJ1-1, with a tentative D call TRBD1 (5 bases). V lost 4 bases, J lost 4 bases, and 10 bases lay in between. This CDR3 region has 13 residues. Germline V CDR1 and CDR2: MNHEY, SMNVEV (reference sequence). CDR3 coding DNA: TGTGCCAGCAGTTCACGACAGTCCACTGAAGCTTTCTTT. It yields the protein CASSSRQSTEAFF.

The rearrangement joins TRBV5-4 to TRBJ1-1; the D gene is possibly TRBD1 (6 bases). The CDR3 is 16 amino acids. With 3 bases removed from V and 1 base from J, the gap between germline ends came to 16 bases. Germline assignment: CDR1 SGHNT and CDR2 YYREEE (reference sequence). The CDR3 here is CASSSGGGFWNTEAFF. The DNA of the CDR3 is TGTGCCAGCAGCTCTGGGGGGGGCTTTTGGAACACTGAAGCTTTCTTT.

This clonotype has only a few counts. The rearrangement joins TRBV19 to TRBJ2-3; D remains ambiguous. Germline V gene lookup returns CDR1 LNHDA and CDR2 SQIVND (reference sequence). Trimming took 3 bases from V and 5 from J, leaving 12 bases between them. The CDR3 totals 14 residues. In DNA, the CDR3 is TGTGCCAGTAGTATTGTGGGCCCGGGAGATACGCAGTATTTT. Translation: CASSIVGPGDTQYF.

V usage is TRBV20-1 and J usage is TRBJ2-3, with 7 bases matching TRBD2. J was trimmed by 0 bases and V by 8 bases; bases with no gene match: 8. CDR1 and CDR2 from the germline V gene are DFQATT and SNEGSKA (reference sequence). This CDR3 region has 14 residues. CDR3 nucleotides: TGCAGTACCGGGAGGCCTGGCAGCACAGATACGCAGTATTTT. As protein: CSTGRPGSTDTQYF.

This chain connects TRBV6-5 to TRBJ2-2; D is undetermined. Trimming removed 9 bases from V and 3 bases from J, with 11 bases in between. CDR1 is MNHEY, CDR2 SVGAGI, per germline. The CDR3 covers 13 residues. The CDR3 nucleotides read TGTGCCAGTGCGCCAGGATACACCGGGGAGCTGTTTTTT. Its translation: CASAPGYTGELFF.

The chain employs TRBV20-1 and TRBJ2-1; D is possibly TRBD2 (6 bases). The germline V gene encodes CDR1 DFQATT and CDR2 SNEGSKA (reference sequence). This CDR3 has 12 amino acids. The CDR3 sequence: CSPTSAYNEQFF. CDR3 in DNA: TGCAGCCCGACTAGTGCCTACAATGAGCAGTTCTTC.

The chain combines TRBV19 with TRBJ2-1, with TRBD2 matching 11 bases. The germline gives CDR1 LNHDA, CDR2 SQIVND (reference sequence). This CDR3 is built from 17 residues. J gave up 4 bases and V 0 bases, and 5 bases lay outside the gene matches. CDR3 sequence: CASSIDTGLAVYNEQFF. CDR3 in DNA: TGTGCCAGTAGTATAGATACGGGACTAGCGGTTTACAATGAGCAGTTCTTC.

This clonotype has just a few counts. CDR3 nucleotide sequence: TGTGCCAGCAGGCTCCTTCGAACCGGGGAGCTGTTTTTT. Its translation is CASRLLRTGELFF. The chain carries TRBV6-2 or TRBV6-3 and TRBJ2-2; D remains unclear. The V end was cut by 6 bases, the J end by 5 bases, with 10 bases between. Germline loops: CDR1 MNHEY, CDR2 SVGEGT. The CDR3 length is 13 residues.

The chain uses TRBV7-9 and TRBJ2-7; D is uncertain. Trimming stripped 1 base from V and 3 bases from J, with 7 bases between. The CDR3 spans 13 residues. The germline CDR1 and CDR2 sequences are SEHNR and FQNEAQ (reference sequence). The CDR3 sequence is CASSLEGVYEQYF. DNA for the CDR3: TGTGCCAGCAGCTTAGAAGGTGTCTACGAGCAGTACTTC.